This T cell receptor beta chain was obtained from a study of cytomegalovirus exposure and HLA in healthy donors (TCRdb year 2017). General notes on the study: According to an earlier analysis of around 600 of the donors, about 179 million T cells yielded 95 million to 140 million unique TCR beta sequences and about 300 Gb of sequence data. To predict cytomegalovirus infection status, the study combined high-throughput TCR immunosequencing, statistical association of individual TCRs with disease status, and machine learning. All discovery cohort repertoires had been generated on a single sequencing platform. In a later genetic analysis, genome-wide SNP genotypes for about 65% of the roughly 670 donors were used, and that subset was treated as a discovery cohort. The aim of the study was to test whether cataloging public T cell receptors could identify signatures of past pathogen exposure. On average, about 200,000 unique TCR beta nucleotide sequences were sequenced per donor among several hundred genotyped donors of the cohort, with around 19% of those sequences being non-productive. The number of typed donors differed by locus: about 620-630 for A, B, C, DRB1 and DQB1; some 540 for DQA1; 606 for DPA1; and roughly 470 for DPB1. Among the roughly 410 genotyped donors, more than 70% belonged to the genetic ancestry cluster associated with self-reported Caucasian donors. To decide whether each TCR beta V gene segment behaved as functional or pseudogenic, an earlier analysis of some 580 of the donors relied on high-throughput TCR beta sequencing. Using immunosequencing, the study profiled T cell repertoires from 500 to 800 subjects and related those repertoires to cytomegalovirus serostatus. Because of strong linkage in the cohort, roughly five DR-DQ haplotypes were treated as single units for association and clustering. A later analysis re-analyzed previously published TCR beta repertoires from several hundred donors and added high-resolution HLA genotyping to study TCR occurrence patterns. About 310 gigabases of sequencing data and tens of millions of unique TCR sequences were included in an early release covering around 650 HLA-typed donors. The later analysis used no new phenotypic data to find candidate immune exposures, relying instead on TCR beta sequences and their occurrence across donors. Donor age, sex, ethnicity and CMV serostatus were collected together with the repertoire data. In addition to the first cohort of roughly 670 subjects, a separate validation cohort of 120 different subjects was used. Class I and class II HLA loci were covered by the typing at four-digit resolution. The full study reports these points: At a false discovery rate of 0.05, a later analysis linked some 18,000 TCR beta sequences to specific HLA alleles. A later genetic analysis associated a missense DCLRE1C variant with V-gene and J-gene trimming of TCR beta chains, and an independent cohort replicated the association. A further reported finding was that TCR beta sequences accurately predicted the HLA-A and HLA-B alleles for most subjects in the first cohort. The earlier analysis of 587 of the donors excluded some 15 rarely observed V segments, including chromosome 9 orphons, because counts were too low. Across donors, most TCR sequences were observed very rarely, whereas some public TCRs were present in many individuals. Broadly in line with IMGT annotations, most TCR beta V segments showed up in productive rearrangements about 90% or about 30% of the time in an earlier analysis of 450 to 600 of the donors. In a later analysis, the rate of TCR association differed among HLA loci, with DRB1 alleles having the most associated TCRs and HLA-C alleles having the fewest. Compared with equally common non-associated chains, HLA-associated TCR beta chains in a later analysis were more clonally expanded and had lower generation probabilities. The authors suggested that the approach could potentially be generalized to other disease states and immunological phenotypes. A later genetic analysis reported fewer N-insertions in productive TCRs among donors in an Asian-associated ancestry cluster than the roughly 700-donor mean. Immune exposure information for the cohort was limited to CMV serostatus. Three of the identified cytomegalovirus-associated TCR beta chains were confirmed in vitro to be specific for cytomegalovirus antigens. When HLA alleles, especially DR and DQ, strongly co-occurred, TCR associations were difficult to assign to individual alleles. A total of fewer than 200 TCR beta chains were listed by the study as associated with cytomegalovirus. Most CMV-associated TCR beta chains appeared to be HLA-restricted in a later analysis, and the HLA associations seemed to be driven largely by CMV exposure. The 87-base-pair reads could not distinguish some IMGT-functional V segments, including TRBV6-2 and TRBV6-3, so those segments were excluded. Because HLA typing was unavailable for some donors at each locus, only the typed subset was used in association tests. Correlated functional status among segregating V segments might be attributable to linkage disequilibrium, but an unknown experimental factor could not be ruled out. A group of highly shared sequence variants was considered likely to be a technical artifact of the sequencing pipeline. In a later analysis, several top co-occurrence clusters were reported to appear linked to parvovirus B19, influenza, CMV and Epstein-Barr virus. This cohort had only TCR beta chains sequenced, and the lack of alpha or paired-chain data limited which features could be detected. Presence/absence analyses assumed roughly uniform sequencing depth across donors, an assumption that may not hold. Cytomegalovirus status was reported to be diagnosed by the classifier with high specificity and sensitivity in both the original and validation cohorts.

The cohort was made up of 500 to 850 healthy bone marrow donors. Cohort members were all nominally healthy when sampled, although unrecorded immune exposures were likely present. The donor tested CMV seropositive, placing the donor among the approximately 310 seropositive members of the cohort. Every donor gave a peripheral blood sample, and the peripheral blood mononuclear cells from that sample were used for TCR beta sequencing. The Qiagen DNeasy Blood Extraction Kit was used to extract genomic DNA from the blood cell samples. There are a few counts of this clone. Its specific antigen is unknown. No quality values exist for individual bases; no much larger clone is one base distant. From the germline V gene, CDR1 is MDHEN and CDR2 is SYDVKM. Spanning cysteine to phenylalanine, the CDR3 consists of 11 amino acids. Just the 33-base CDR3 DNA is kept, in frame starting at base 1. Libraries were constructed by the immunoSEQ multiplex PCR assay. A mixture of 60 forward primers for TCR Vbeta segments and 13 reverse primers for TCR Jbeta segments was used in the multiplex PCR. Amplification of the CDR3 region of rearranged TCR beta genes was performed with a multiplex PCR assay on genomic DNA. Amplified TCR beta libraries were sequenced as 87-base-pair reads on the Illumina HiSeq System. In the paper's pipeline: Across the roughly 640 repertoires, a later analysis counted 75 million to 90 million unique TCR beta chains, around 11 million of which were shared by at least two donors. Raw reads were error-corrected and collapsed into unique sequences by a nearest-neighbor algorithm in which closely related sequences were merged to remove PCR and sequencing errors. Alignment of CDR3 sequences to IMGT reference sequences was used to assign V, D and J gene segments. For a sequence to be retained, a match of at least six nucleotides to both a V gene segment and a J gene segment was required. A rearrangement counted as productive if the CDR3 had no stop codons and remained in frame with V and J, and every other rearrangement counted as non-productive. Following IMGT convention, CDR3 was defined as the stretch from the second conserved V-encoded cysteine to the conserved J-encoded phenylalanine. Sequences without an unambiguous match to a single V gene segment were excluded from the earlier analysis of 450 to 650 of the donors. An earlier analysis of a few hundred of the donors classified V segments as functional when productive rearrangements were above 56.7% and as segregating when the standard deviation between donors was above 5%. To diagnose cytomegalovirus status from the catalog of TCR beta chain sequences, a statistical classification framework was built. V and J gene assignment, in a later analysis, came from comparing TCR nucleotide sequences with IMGT/GENE-DB human TR gene sequences. A later analysis assigned CDR3 sequences and most-parsimonious VDJ recombination scenarios with the TCRdist pipeline. In a later analysis, each TCR beta chain was defined by its CDR3 amino acid sequence together with its V-gene family, and reads without a unique V-gene family were excluded. To address suspected cross-contamination and a sequencing artifact, a later analysis removed several hundred highly shared, low-generation-probability nucleotide sequences. In a later analysis, a clonal expansion index for each public chain was calculated from normalized within-repertoire ranks of inferred template counts. Generation probabilities in a later analysis came from a VDJ recombination model fitted to out-of-frame rearrangements, and those results were checked against IGoR. A later analysis scored TCR-TCR, TCR-HLA and TCR-CMV co-occurrence with hypergeometric tests, applying a repertoire-size bias correction to TCR pairs. In a later analysis, false discovery rates were estimated by permuting HLA or CMV assignments 20 times. In a later analysis, co-occurring TCRs were grouped using DBSCAN, and TCRdist sequence similarity was added for clustering within HLA-allele-positive subsets. Repertoires with fewer than 30,000 or more than 120,000 public chains, plus five repertoires with anomalous nucleotide sharing, were excluded from co-occurrence clustering. The table comes from immuneACCESS by way of TCRdb, which keeps in-frame sequences with V and J called. Part of the clones is missing from these tables; in studies checked, under half for an unresolved V gene and the rest for unknown reasons. V, J and clone size are taken as reported in that table, and D and trimming were inferred from the DNA itself. In this sample the table shows more than 95,000 clones, 15% to 20% of which occur a single time. Clones ranked in the top ten supply 2.5% to 3% of the sample.

The sequence joins TRBV28 to TRBJ1-1; TRBD1 fits 7 bases in the junction. Sequencing was carried out using PBMCs. The receptor comes from a female donor in good health and CMV-seropositive. This receptor carries the CDR3 CDLQGDTEAFF. The base sequence is TGTGACCTTCAGGGGGACACTGAAGCTTTCTTT.